This T cell receptor (beta chain) was observed in a study of T cell responses to AZD1222 COVID-19 vaccine (dated by TCRdb to the early 2020s). In terms of the full investigation: TCR sequencing was performed for fewer than 250 trial participants, of whom about 210 were given two doses of AZD1222 and around 26 were given two doses of MenACWY control vaccine. Trial participants were enrolled into age subgroups of 18-55, 56-69 and 70-plus years, which contained 148, 28 and 57 TCR-sequenced participants, respectively.

The time point label here, explained by the study, means: about 28 days (+/-7) after the second vaccine dose. AZD1222 recipients given second doses at about 4 weeks or at about 12 weeks were pooled, since spike-specific TCR depth and breadth were not found to differ between the two schedules. Samples from vaccinated people were obtained from the UK trials COV001 and COV002, which included a single-blind randomized controlled phase 2/3 trial of AZD1222 (ChAdOx1 nCoV-19) in healthy adults. For TCRbeta chain sequencing, PBMC samples from trial participants were taken at day 0 and at day 28 after the second dose. V drops 6 bases and J drops 2 bases, leaving 7 bases in between. There are 13 amino acids in the CDR3, from cysteine to phenylalanine inclusive. CDR3 DNA is the only sequence kept; it has 39 bases, read in frame from the first base. CDR1 ENHRY and CDR2 SYGVKD are derived from the germline V gene.

Details on this clone: Its antigen has not been determined. Per-base qualities were not stored, and no clone one base away is much larger.

The study at large found these results: A significant rise in spike-specific TCR breadth and depth was observed after two AZD1222 doses relative to day 0 and relative to MenACWY recipients. In the small 56-69-year group, the increase in depth fell short of significance, most likely because of low power. Reportedly, close to half of the unique spike-specific TCRs recognized epitopes lying outside the regions that are mutated in the B.1.351 and B.1.1.7 variants. CD4 TCRs associated with the vaccine covered the entire spike protein, and the dominant responses were in regions 160-218 and 743-854. Because no samples from the day 14 peak response were available, repertoires could be characterized only after the peak T cell response. Participants were mostly white British and included more females than males, and it was suggested by the authors that clonal diversity may have been underestimated. Conclusions about previously exposed vaccinees are limited because only six or seven AZD1222 recipients were SARS-CoV-2 seropositive at baseline.

The CDR3 regions of human TCRbeta chains were subjected to immunosequencing. The authors' pipeline ran thus. Repertoire TCRs were matched against a reference library of SARS-CoV-2-specific TCRs generated with the MIRA antigen-specificity platform. Breadth was defined as the fraction of unique TCRs that were SARS-CoV-2-associated. Depth was defined as the fraction of total T cells that were SARS-CoV-2-associated. Using the MIRA data, each spike-specific TCR was mapped to the spike region that the TCR reacts to and placed in a CD4 or CD8 class. Log10-transformed breadth and depth values were compared by one-way ANOVA with Sidak's multiple comparisons tests. Sourced from immuneACCESS, this table was stored by TCRdb with only in-frame sequences that have V and J called. A share of the clones is absent; for the studies checked, an unresolved V gene accounts for under half, and the remainder has no known explanation. D and trimming were read from the DNA, whereas the V and J calls and clone size are those reported in that table. The sample table lists 85,000 to 100,000 clones, about 88% of them with a count of one. 5% of the sample rests with the top ten.

This receptor was identified in an adult who received the AZD1222 COVID-19 vaccine. The material sequenced was peripheral blood, taken 28 days after the second AZD1222 dose. This sequence uses TRBV10-3 and TRBJ1-4; a tentative D match to TRBD1 spans 5 bases. Here is the DNA: TGTGCCATCAGAGGGGTCACTAATGAAAAACTGTTTTTT. The encoded protein is CAIRGVTNEKLFF.